This TCR beta chain was sequenced for a study of blood T cells in healthy people across ages. Study-wide findings and caveats: Strong correlation linked observed beta diversity and percent naive T cells. Since the PBMCs were unsorted, naive and antigen-experienced cells could not be conclusively compared. The unknown donor CMV status may have confounded expanded clonotype changes.

The sample, 7.5 to 10 milliliters of peripheral blood, was drawn from each donor. Notes on this clonotype: What it binds is unknown.

V lost 1 base and J lost 7; bases outside the gene matches: 2. Germline V gives CDR1 DFQATT, CDR2 SNEGSKA (reference sequence). The CDR3 has 14 amino acids. A sample-barcoded 5' primer and a J-beta primer mix were used in a second PCR of about 7 to 12 cycles. TCRdb independently ran MiXCR on the 5' RACE reads; one entry per CDR3 protein. The sample has about 1,400,000 distinct CDR3 sequences, around 59% seen once; the top ten hold under 8.5%. This clonotype originated in a man aged 18 to 29 in good health. The V gene is TRBV20-1, the J gene TRBJ1-6; 9 bases agree with TRBD1. The specimen was blood. This CDR3 reads CSARGGTGNSPLHF. The CDR3 coding sequence is TGCAGTGCTAGAGGCGGGACAGGGAATTCACCCCTCCACTTT.